A selection of T cell receptor beta chains follows, all from one sample in a study of T cell responses to AZD1222 COVID-19 vaccine. Sequencing used immunoSEQ multiplex PCR; TCRdb keeps in-frame clones, though not all of them. Counted here are 150,000 to 200,000 clones, around 87% occurring once; the ten biggest clones make up about 3%. The source material was peripheral blood, sampled on day 0 of MenACWY control vaccination. The source of these receptors is an adult in good health. Both conserved end residues are part of each CDR3. A D gene is named only where the DNA matches it firmly. Only part of the rows carry a size: once, few, many, or a class if the clone is expanded.

few,TRBJ2-2,-,TRBV27,TGTGCCAGCAGTTTAGTGAACACCGGGGAGCTGTTTTTT,CASSLVNTGELFF
once,TRBJ2-7,TRBD1,TRBV7-9,TGTGCCAGCAGCTTAGAGACAGGGACCGACGAGCAGTACTTC,CASSLETGTDEQYF
-,TRBJ1-2,TRBD1,TRBV7-2,TGTGCCAGCAGCTTAGTGACGGCAGGGGGCTATGGCTACACCTTC,CASSLVTAGGYGYTF
-,TRBJ1-5,-,TRBV24-1,TGTGCCACCAGTGATTCCTTCGGCAGTAGCAATCAGCCCCAGCATTTT,CATSDSFGSSNQPQHF
-,TRBJ1-2,-,TRBV29-1,TGCAGCGTTTATACAGGCCCTGGCTATGGCTACACCTTC,CSVYTGPGYGYTF
-,TRBJ2-3,TRBD1,TRBV7-7,TGTGCTAGCAGCTTAGGGACAGGGACCCCAGATACGCAGTATTTT,CASSLGTGTPDTQYF
-,TRBJ2-3,-,TRBV29-1,TGCAGCGTTGTGGAGAGCACAGATACGCAGTATTTT,CSVVESTDTQYF
-,TRBJ1-2,-,TRBV4-1,TGCGCCAGCAGCCAAGTAGACAGCTATGGCTACACCTTC,CASSQVDSYGYTF
-,TRBJ1-3,-,TRBV12-3/TRBV12-4,TGTGCCAGCAGTTTGACAGGTGCTAACACCATATATTTT,CASSLTGANTIYF
-,TRBJ1-5,-,TRBV10-2,TGCGCCAGCAGTCGGCAGGTTAGCAATCAGCCCCAGCATTTT,CASSRQVSNQPQHF
-,TRBJ2-5,-,TRBV12-1,TGTGCCAGCAGCAGGGACACTAGCGGACAAGAGACCCAGTACTTC,CASSRDTSGQETQYF
-,TRBJ2-1,-,TRBV2,TGTGCCAGCAGTGATGGTGGGCTTTCCTACAATGAGCAGTTCTTC,CASSDGGLSYNEQFF
-,TRBJ2-1,-,TRBV6-5,TGTGCCAGCAGTTACAATTCCGATTGGCGGCTGCATGAGCAGTTCTTC,CASSYNSDWRLHEQFF
-,TRBJ1-3,-,TRBV28,TGTGCCAGCAGTTCCTCAGACCCCCGCCAGATATATTTT,CASSSSDPRQIYF
-,TRBJ2-5,TRBD2,TRBV5-1,TGCGCCAGCAGCACCGGACTAGCGGGGTTTGAGACCCAGTACTTC,CASSTGLAGFETQYF
-,TRBJ1-6,-,TRBV2,TGTGCCAGCAGTGAACTGGGTGGTCGGTCACCCCTCCACTTT,CASSELGGRSPLHF
-,TRBJ1-4,-,TRBV10-3,TGTGCCATCAGTGAGGGCAGGGGAGGAACTAATGAAAAACTGTTTTTT,CAISEGRGGTNEKLFF
-,TRBJ1-2,-,TRBV28,TGTGCCAGCAGTCCCAGGTTTAACTATGGCTACACCTTC,CASSPRFNYGYTF
-,TRBJ1-1,-,TRBV5-1,TGCGCCAGCAGCATTCAGGTGAACACTGAAGCTTTCTTT,CASSIQVNTEAFF
-,TRBJ2-5,-,TRBV29-1,TGCAGCGTTGAAGTGGCGGGTGGCAGACAAGAGACCCAGTACTTC,CSVEVAGGRQETQYF
-,TRBJ2-7,-,TRBV21-1,TGTGCCAGCAGCAAAGAAACTAGCGGGAGTAATCCCTACGAGCAGTACTTC,CASSKETSGSNPYEQYF
-,TRBJ1-2,-,TRBV4-3,TGCGCCAGCAGCCAAGATGCAGGCGGTGGCGGCTACACCTTC,CASSQDAGGGGYTF
-,TRBJ1-1,-,TRBV19,TGTGCCAGTAGATTTGGAACTCCCGGCGGTCAGGCTGAAGCTTTCTTT,CASRFGTPGGQAEAFF
-,TRBJ2-7,-,TRBV27,TGTGCCAGCAGTTTAGGGCCTGACATCTACGAGCAGTACTTC,CASSLGPDIYEQYF
-,TRBJ1-3,TRBD1,TRBV18,TGTGCCAGCTCACCCTCGACAGGGACCGGAAACACCATATATTTT,CASSPSTGTGNTIYF
-,TRBJ2-5,TRBD1,TRBV11-2,TGTGCCAGCAGCACTCCGGGACAGGGAGGGGAGACCCAGTACTTC,CASSTPGQGGETQYF
once,TRBJ2-2,TRBD1,TRBV5-4,TGTGCCAGCAGCTTGTACGGACAGGGGAACACCGGGGAGCTGTTTTTT,CASSLYGQGNTGELFF
-,TRBJ1-2,-,TRBV28,TGTGCCAGCAGTCAGGGACCTGCGGACTATGGCTACACCTTC,CASSQGPADYGYTF
-,TRBJ2-3,TRBD1,TRBV19,TGTGCCAGTAGTGTGGCGGGACAGGGAACAGATACGCAGTATTTT,CASSVAGQGTDTQYF
-,TRBJ2-7,-,TRBV6-5,TGTGCCAGCAGTTACTCGGGGACGCGGACCTCCTACGAGCAGTACTTC,CASSYSGTRTSYEQYF
-,TRBJ2-3,TRBD2,TRBV25-1,TGTGCCAGCGGATTACTAGCGGGGGCCACAGATACGCAGTATTTT,CASGLLAGATDTQYF
-,TRBJ2-5,-,TRBV11-2,TGTGCCAGCAGCCCAAGAGCCTGGGGAGAGACCCAGTACTTC,CASSPRAWGETQYF
-,TRBJ1-6,TRBD1,TRBV30,TGTGCCTGGAGAACCGGGACAGGGGGCTTTAGCTCACCCCTCCACTTT,CAWRTGTGGFSSPLHF
-,TRBJ1-2,-,TRBV6-5,TGTGCCAGCAGCCGTACTGAGGGGGGGCAAGGCTACACCTTC,CASSRTEGGQGYTF
-,TRBJ2-7,TRBD1,TRBV24-1,TGTGCCACCAGCGACCCCGGGACAGGGAACGACGAGCAGTACTTC,CATSDPGTGNDEQYF
-,TRBJ1-3,-,TRBV15,TGTGCCACCAGCAGAGATTTCAGTCAAGGGCCGCTTACTGGAAACACCATATATTTT,CATSRDFSQGPLTGNTIYF
-,TRBJ2-2,-,TRBV6-5,TGTGCCAGCAGAACAGGGAACACCGGGGAGCTGTTTTTT,CASRTGNTGELFF
-,TRBJ2-1,-,TRBV6-5,TGTGCCAGCAACGGTGGCAGGGGCGGCAATGAGCAGTTCTTC,CASNGGRGGNEQFF
-,TRBJ2-6,-,TRBV4-3,TGCGCCAGCAGCCCGACCCACGCTGGGGCCAACGTCCTGACTTTC,CASSPTHAGANVLTF
-,TRBJ2-7,-,TRBV20-1,TGCAGTGCTAGTTATCCAAGAGCTCCTAGAGAGCAGTACTTC,CSASYPRAPREQYF
-,TRBJ1-2,-,TRBV28,TGTGCCAGCAGTCGAGGGGCCCCTACACGCTACACCTTC,CASSRGAPTRYTF
-,TRBJ2-1,-,TRBV25-1,TGTGCCAGCAGTAAGACAGAATACAATGAGCAGTTCTTC,CASSKTEYNEQFF